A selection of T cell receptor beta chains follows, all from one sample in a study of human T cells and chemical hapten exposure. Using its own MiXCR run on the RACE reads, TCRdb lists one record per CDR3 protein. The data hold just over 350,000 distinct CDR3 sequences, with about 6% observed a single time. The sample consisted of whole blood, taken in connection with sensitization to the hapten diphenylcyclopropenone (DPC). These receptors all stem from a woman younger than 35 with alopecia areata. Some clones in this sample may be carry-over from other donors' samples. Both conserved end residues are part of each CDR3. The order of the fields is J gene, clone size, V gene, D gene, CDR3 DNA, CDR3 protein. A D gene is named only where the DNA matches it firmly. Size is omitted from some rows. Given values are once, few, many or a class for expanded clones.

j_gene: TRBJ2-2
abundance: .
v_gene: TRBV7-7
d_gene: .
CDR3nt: TGTGCTAGCAGCCCCCTATCCGGAAGGAACACCGGGGAGCTGTTTTTT
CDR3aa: CASSPLSGRNTGELFF

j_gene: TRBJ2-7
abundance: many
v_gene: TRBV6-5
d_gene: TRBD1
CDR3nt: TGTGCCAGCAGTATACAGGGGGACTACGAGCAGTACTTC
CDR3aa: CASSIQGDYEQYF

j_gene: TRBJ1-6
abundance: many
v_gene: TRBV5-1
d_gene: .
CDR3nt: TGCGCCAGCAGCTTGGAGCGTCCCGGGGGATCACCCCTCCACTTT
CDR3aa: CASSLERPGGSPLHF

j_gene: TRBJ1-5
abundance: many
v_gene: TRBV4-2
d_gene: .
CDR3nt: TGTGCCAGCAGCCAAGATATGACAGGATACAATCAGCCCCAGCATTTT
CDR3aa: CASSQDMTGYNQPQHF

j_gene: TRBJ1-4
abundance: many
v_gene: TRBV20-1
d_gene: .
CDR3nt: TGCAGTGCTAGGTTCCAGGGGAGAGCTAATGAAAAACTGTTTTTT
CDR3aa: CSARFQGRANEKLFF

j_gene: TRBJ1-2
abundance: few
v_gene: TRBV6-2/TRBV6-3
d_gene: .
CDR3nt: TGTGCCAGCAGTTCCGACATTCCCTATGGCTACACCTTC
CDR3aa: CASSSDIPYGYTF

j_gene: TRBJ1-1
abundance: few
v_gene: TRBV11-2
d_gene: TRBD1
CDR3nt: TGTGCCAGCAGCTCGACAGGGAGAGAAGCTGAAGCTTTCTTT
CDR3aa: CASSSTGREAEAFF

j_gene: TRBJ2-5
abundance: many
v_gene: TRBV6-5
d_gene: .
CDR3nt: TGTGCCAGCAGTTACTCGCCCAGCGGGGAGACCCAGTACTTC
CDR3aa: CASSYSPSGETQYF

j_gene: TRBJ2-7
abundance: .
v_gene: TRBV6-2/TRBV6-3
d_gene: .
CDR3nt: TGTGCCAGCAGGACAACAGGGTCAAGGGAGCAGTACTTC
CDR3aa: CASRTTGSREQYF

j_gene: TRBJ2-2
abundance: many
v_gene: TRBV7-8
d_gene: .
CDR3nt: TGTGCCAGCAGCTTAGCAGGGGCGCGGACCGGGGAGCTGTTTTTT
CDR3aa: CASSLAGARTGELFF

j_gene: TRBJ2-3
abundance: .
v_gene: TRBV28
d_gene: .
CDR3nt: TGTGCCAGCAGTCCGGGGACGATTCCTGGAGATACGCAGTATTTT
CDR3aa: CASSPGTIPGDTQYF

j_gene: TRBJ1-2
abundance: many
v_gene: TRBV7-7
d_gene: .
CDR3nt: TGTGCTAGCAGCTACCGGCAGATAAAGCGATCGGGCTACACCTTC
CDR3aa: CASSYRQIKRSGYTF

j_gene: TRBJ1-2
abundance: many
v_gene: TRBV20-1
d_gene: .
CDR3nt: TGCAGTGCTAGGGTTGGGGACTATGGCTACACCTTC
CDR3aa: CSARVGDYGYTF

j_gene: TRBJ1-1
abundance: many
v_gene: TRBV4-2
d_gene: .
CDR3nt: TGTGCCAGCCGATCGGGGGAGAGGGGCACTGAAGCTTTCTTT
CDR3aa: CASRSGERGTEAFF

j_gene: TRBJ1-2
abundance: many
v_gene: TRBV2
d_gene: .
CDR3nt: TGTGCCAGCAGTGAAAGGACAGATAACTATGGCTACACCTTC
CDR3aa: CASSERTDNYGYTF